These 28 T cell receptor beta chains came from one sample sequenced in a study of blood T cells in healthy people across ages. A second PCR, run for about 7 to 11 cycles, used a sample-barcoded 5' primer plus a J-beta primer mix. One entry per CDR3 protein results from TCRdb running MiXCR on the 5' RACE reads. The sample lists approximately 800,000 distinct CDR3 sequences; 58% were seen once. Input material: blood. The source is a man younger than 40 in good health.

The chain has TRBV29-1 and TRBJ2-7; 12 nucleotides line up with TRBD2. CDR1 is SQVTM and CDR2 is ANQGSEA in the germline V gene. Unmatched junction bases numbered 7, after V lost 5 bases and J lost 2 bases. The CDR3 spans 15 residues. CDR3: CSVQTGLAGPYEQYF. As DNA, the CDR3 is TGCAGCGTTCAAACCGGACTAGCGGGACCCTACGAGCAGTACTTC.

The gene calls are TRBV10-3 and TRBJ1-2; TRBD1 matches at 9 bases. V shed 3 bases and J 4 bases; nucleotides not matched to a gene: 15. Germline V CDR1 and CDR2: ENHRY, SYGVKD. CDR3 size: 18 residues. The CDR3, as DNA: TGTGCCATCAGTGAAAGAGTTACAGGGGGCGAGGGGAGCTATGGCTACACCTTC. Amino acids: CAISERVTGGEGSYGYTF.

The chain is built from TRBV20-1 and TRBJ2-5; TRBD2 agrees at 10 bases. The CDR3 length is 12 residues. Germline loops: CDR1 DFQATT, CDR2 SNEGSKA (reference sequence). V dropped 6 bases and J dropped 5; count of bases not matched to a gene: 3. The CDR3 reads CSAPGLAETQYF. The CDR3 bases are TGCAGTGCCCCGGGACTAGCGGAGACCCAGTACTTC.

This clonotype was observed a single time. V and J are TRBV27 and TRBJ1-1; D remains unclear. CDR1 is MNHEY and CDR2 is SMNVEV in the germline V gene (reference sequence). The CDR3 has 14 residues. With 3 bases removed from V and 1 base from J, the gap between germline ends came to 9 bases. CDR3 loop: CASSFTQSNTEAFF. The CDR3 coding sequence is TGTGCCAGCAGTTTCACACAGTCGAACACTGAAGCTTTCTTT.

The V gene is TRBV6-6, the J gene TRBJ2-1; a weak D match, TRBD2 (5 bases). V lost 5 bases and J lost 2, with 16 bases in between. The CDR3 is made up of 16 amino acids. Germline values: CDR1 MNHNY, CDR2 SVGAGI (reference sequence). CDR3 residues: CASSPPGSETYNEQFF. The CDR3 DNA reads as TGTGCCAGCAGTCCACCGGGGAGCGAAACCTACAATGAGCAGTTCTTC.

This rearrangement joins TRBV12-3 or TRBV12-4 to TRBJ2-3, with D possibly being TRBD1 or TRBD2 (5 bases each). Trimming cost V 5 bases and J 4 bases, with 16 bases left between them. The CDR3 runs 15 residues. The CDR3 coding sequence is TGTGCCAGCAGTGTAAGGGCCGGGGCTTCAGATACGCAGTATTTT. It yields the protein CASSVRAGASDTQYF.

As regards this clonotype: The junction does not match germline at one end; this may be a read error. The CDR3 loop is CASSQETASMSSCEQYF. CDR3 nucleotide sequence: TGTGCCAGCAGCCAAGAGACAGCCTCCATGAGCTCCTGCGAGCAGTACTTC. V gene TRBV3-1 combines with J gene TRBJ2-5, with D perhaps matching TRBD1 (5 bases). The J call may be incorrect, as the DNA end agrees better with TRBJ2-7. This CDR3 contains 17 residues. Germline assignment: CDR1 LGHDT and CDR2 YNNKEL (reference sequence).

The chain couples TRBV6-5 to TRBJ1-2, with a weak D call TRBD1 (6 bases). The germline V gene has CDR1 MNHEY and CDR2 SVGAGI. The CDR3 spans 14 residues. Trimming cost V 6 bases and J 8 bases, with 19 bases left between them. This CDR3 reads CASSSTDRPLGYTF. DNA for the CDR3: TGTGCCAGCAGCAGCACCGACAGGCCACTAGGCTACACCTTC.

The chain has TRBV10-3 and TRBJ2-3; D remains ambiguous. V lost 0 bases, J lost 2 bases, and 6 bases lay in between. The CDR3 has 14 amino acids. The germline gives CDR1 ENHRY, CDR2 SYGVKD. CDR3 in amino acids: CAISESRSTDTQYF. The DNA for the CDR3 is TGTGCCATCAGTGAGTCTCGCTCCACAGATACGCAGTATTTT.

This chain connects TRBV7-3 to TRBJ2-1; D unclear. The CDR3 has 12 amino acids. V shed 2 bases and J shed 5 bases, with 4 bases lying between them. The V gene's germline CDR1 is SGHTA and CDR2 FQGTGA. CDR3 bases: TGTGCCAGCAGCTTACATGACAATGAGCAGTTCTTC. Translating gives CASSLHDNEQFF. The full variable domain, completed using reference TRBV7-3 and TRBJ2-1, is GAGVSQTPSNKVTEKGKYVELRCDPISGHTALYWYRQSLGQGPEFLIYFQGTGAADDSGLPNDRFFAVRPEGSVSTLKIQRTERGDSAVYLCASSLHDNEQFFGPGTRLTVL.

This chain connects TRBV20-1 to TRBJ2-1, with a possible D match to TRBD2 (5 bases). Germline V gene sequence: CDR1 DFQATT, CDR2 SNEGSKA (reference sequence). Trimming removed 2 bases at V and 8 bases at J, with 13 bases between. There are 13 residues in the CDR3. The CDR3 coding sequence is TGCAGTGCTAGACGAGCCGGGGTCGATGAGCAGTTCTTC. Its protein product is CSARRAGVDEQFF.

The chain joins TRBV20-1 to TRBJ2-7; TRBD2 matches 11 bases. Germline V CDR1 and CDR2: DFQATT, SNEGSKA (reference sequence). V shed 3 bases and J 4 bases; nucleotides not matched to a gene: 2. The CDR3 spans 13 residues. The CDR3 DNA reads as TGCAGTGCTAGGGTAGCGGGGGGGTACGAGCAGTACTTC. Its translation is CSARVAGGYEQYF.

The chain has TRBV4-2 and TRBJ2-4, with D perhaps given as TRBD1 or TRBD2 (5 bases each). Trimming took 2 bases from V and 9 from J, leaving 14 bases between them. This CDR3 has 14 amino acids. Germline V gene lookup returns CDR1 LGHNA and CDR2 YNFKEQ. In DNA form, the CDR3 reads TGTGCCAGCAGCCAACCCGGGACCGACGGCATTCAGTACTTC. This sequence encodes CASSQPGTDGIQYF.

The chain carries TRBV5-1 and TRBJ2-7; either TRBD1 or TRBD2 may supply D (5 bases each). Between the trimmed V and J ends, which lost 0 bases and 5 bases, there was a span of 12 bases. CDR1 SGHRS and CDR2 YFSETQ come from the germline V gene. The CDR3 has 14 amino acids. The CDR3 reads CASSLDSGANEQYF. In DNA, the CDR3 is TGCGCCAGCAGCTTGGATTCCGGGGCCAACGAGCAGTACTTC.

The V and J genes are TRBV6-5 and TRBJ2-1; D assignment may be TRBD1 or TRBD2 (5 bases each). V was trimmed by 8 bases and J by 8 bases, leaving 22 bases between them. The germline CDR1 and CDR2 sequences are MNHEY and SVGAGI. CDR3 length: 15 residues. The CDR3, as DNA: TGTGCCAGCTATTCTTCTTCCGGGACGATCGATGAGCAGTTCTTC. Amino acid sequence: CASYSSSGTIDEQFF.

There are many counts of this clonotype. The V call is TRBV11-2, the J call TRBJ2-1; D is unresolved. Trimming removed 4 bases at V and 6 bases at J, with 16 bases between. The CDR3 length is 15 residues. Germline CDR1 SGHAT, CDR2 FQNNGV. The CDR3 DNA is TGTGCCAGCAGCTCCTACCCAGAACTTACCAATGAGCAGTTCTTC. Protein product: CASSSYPELTNEQFF.

This chain links TRBV12-3 or TRBV12-4 with TRBJ1-2; D unclear. The CDR3 runs to 14 residues. V was cut by 5 bases and J by 4 bases, with 14 bases left in between. In DNA form, the CDR3 reads TGTGCCAGCAGTGGGGAGAGAGTAGGCTATGGCTACACCTTC. Residues: CASSGERVGYGYTF.

In its sample, this clonotype was seen a few times. The gene calls are TRBV20-1 and TRBJ2-7; the match to TRBD2 covers 8 bases. Looked up from germline, CDR1 is DFQATT and CDR2 is SNEGSKA (reference sequence). The V gene end was trimmed by 7 bases and the J gene end by 3 bases; junction bases not matched to a gene: 8. The CDR3 runs 13 residues. The CDR3 loop reads CSVLTSENYEQYF. CDR3 nucleotides: TGCAGTGTCCTGACTAGCGAGAACTACGAGCAGTACTTC.

The CDR3 DNA sequence: TGTGCCAGCAGTTCCCCTAGGGCCGGCTCCTACAATGAGCAGTTCTTC. It is translated as CASSSPRAGSYNEQFF. The V gene is TRBV6-6, the J gene TRBJ2-1; D call uncertain. CDR1 is MNHNY and CDR2 is SVGAGI in the germline V gene (reference sequence). The CDR3 sequence is 16 residues long. V lost 4 bases, J lost 0 bases, and 13 bases lay in between.

J is TRBJ1-2 and V is TRBV20-1; no clear D. CDR1 is DFQATT, CDR2 SNEGSKA, per germline (reference sequence). CDR3 length: 12 residues. Deletions cut 3 bases from V and 1 base from J, with 6 bases between. CDR3 in DNA: TGCAGTGCTAGGTCCGATAACTATGGCTACACCTTC. It codes for CSARSDNYGYTF.

This clonotype was seen only a few times. This sequence joins TRBV24-1 and TRBJ2-5; D is unresolved. Trimming removed 2 bases from V and 4 bases from J, with 1 base in between. This CDR3 region has 11 residues. Germline V CDR1 and CDR2: KGHDR, SFDVKD. CDR3 amino acids: CATSDSETQYF. CDR3 nucleotides: TGTGCCACCAGTGATTCAGAGACCCAGTACTTC.

The CDR3 sequence is CASSQGVSSGANVLTF. For the CDR3, the DNA is TGTGCCAGCAGCCAAGGTGTCAGCTCTGGGGCCAACGTCCTGACTTTC. The gene calls are TRBV4-2 and TRBJ2-6; D is ambiguous. From germline, CDR1 is LGHNA and CDR2 YNFKEQ. V was cut by 1 base and J by 0 bases, with 7 bases left in between. This CDR3 is 16 amino acids long.

This chain's CDR3 is CASSNTSGSKTQYF. DNA for the CDR3: TGCGCCAGCAGCAATACTAGCGGTTCGAAGACCCAGTACTTC. V gene TRBV5-1 combines with J gene TRBJ2-5; TRBD2 matches at 8 bases. The junction had 8 bases not matched to a gene; V was cut back by 4 bases and J by 6 bases. Germline loops: CDR1 SGHRS, CDR2 YFSETQ. CDR3 size: 14 residues.

This clonotype was seen more than once but under ten times. This chain joins TRBV29-1 and TRBJ2-7; possible D gene TRBD2, 5 bases. Trimming left V 7 bases short and J 4 bases short, with 17 bases between. This CDR3 spans 13 amino acids. CDR1 is SQVTM and CDR2 is ANQGSEA in the germline V gene. The CDR3 sequence is CSAGGPSGYEQYF. For the CDR3, the DNA is TGCAGCGCTGGAGGCCCCTCGGGGTACGAGCAGTACTTC.

The V call is TRBV3-1, the J call TRBJ2-7, with a possible D match to TRBD2 (5 bases). The J call is uncertain, as TRBJ2-5 better fits the DNA end. This CDR3 spans 14 amino acids. Germline assignment: CDR1 LGHDT and CDR2 YNNKEL (reference sequence). The CDR3 here is CASSQNGEGKTQYF. In DNA form, the CDR3 reads TGTGCCAGCAGCCAGAACGGGGAAGGAAAGACCCAGTACTTC.

The rearrangement links TRBV20-1 to TRBJ2-3; TRBD2 might be the D (6 bases). In germline, CDR1 is DFQATT, CDR2 SNEGSKA (reference sequence). The CDR3 runs to 11 residues. V was cut by 5 bases and J by 6 bases, with 9 bases left in between. CDR3 sequence (DNA): TGCAGTGCTTTCCTAGCGGATACGCAGTATTTT. Protein sequence: CSAFLADTQYF.

The rearrangement joins TRBV5-6 to TRBJ1-1, with D possibly being TRBD1 (6 bases). The germline V gene has CDR1 SGHDT and CDR2 YYEEEE. The CDR3 covers 18 residues. Trimming left V 2 bases short and J 8 bases short, with 28 bases between. The CDR3 DNA is TGTGCCAGCAGCTTTGTTGGGGGGGCAGGCAGCAGAGAGGTCGAAGCTTTCTTT. It is translated as CASSFVGGAGSREVEAFF.

The chain has TRBV28 and TRBJ2-3; no definite D call. CDR1 and CDR2 from the germline V gene are MDHEN and SYDVKM. The V and J ends lost 1 base and 10 bases respectively, with 12 bases between them. The CDR3 runs 13 residues. The CDR3 region is CASSLYNPPSQYF. For the CDR3, the DNA is TGTGCCAGCAGTTTATATAACCCCCCTTCGCAGTATTTT.